This TCR beta chain emerged from a study of blood T cell repertoires in COVID-19. Looking at the study overall: COVID-19 samples, acute and convalescent, were from the United States, Italy and Spain. T cells, B-cell-depleted T cells, or PBMCs provided the cDNA or gDNA that served as material.

This clone was observed once. In the source study's methods: Amplifying reference gene primers gave estimates of nucleated cell counts. Data came from immunoSEQ multiplex PCR; TCRdb stores just in-frame clones and leaves some out. That table gives V, J and clone size, and the DNA gave D and trimming. The sample shows 61,000 or so clones, approximately 83% of them seen only once. This clonotype was sampled from a woman aged 80 or over with acute or convalescent COVID-19. Sample: peripheral blood.

CDR3: CSASSAGIMVDQPQHF. Here the CDR3 DNA reads TGCAGTGCTAGTTCGGCAGGTATAATGGTTGATCAGCCCCAGCATTTT. V gene TRBV20-1 combines with J gene TRBJ1-5; D is undetermined. The CDR3 runs to 16 residues. V lost 3 bases and J lost 5, with 20 bases in between. Germline loops: CDR1 DFQATT, CDR2 SNEGSKA (reference sequence).